The next 22 T cell receptor beta chains were all read from a single sample in a study of OX40 agonist ivuxolimab in advanced cancers. This table comes from immunoSEQ multiplex PCR, and its TCRdb copy is limited to in-frame clones, with some not included. The sample contains tens of thousands of clones, approximately 81% of which appear only once. Sequenced here: CD4+ or CD8+ T cells sorted from blood, sampled in a trial of the OX40 agonist ivuxolimab. The receptors derive from an adult with an advanced solid tumor such as melanoma, head and neck, liver or kidney cancer.

The rearrangement uses TRBV4-1 and TRBJ2-5; 10 nucleotides line up with TRBD2. The J call could be wrong; TRBJ2-7 is a better fit for the DNA end. The CDR3 spans 19 residues. Germline CDR1 and CDR2: MGHRA and YSYEKL. In DNA, the CDR3 is TGCGCCAGCAGCCCTGAGGACGGAGGAATAGCGGGAGGCACCTACGAGCAGTACTTC. It yields the protein CASSPEDGGIAGGTYEQYF.

This clone was picked up many times. J is TRBJ2-2 and V is TRBV7-9; 10 positions agree with TRBD1. Germline CDR1 SEHNR, CDR2 FQNEAQ (reference sequence). The CDR3 extends over 16 amino acids. The V and J ends lost 5 bases and 4 bases, in that order; junction bases with no gene match: 7. CDR3 nucleotide sequence: TGTGCCAGCAGCCTACTGGGACAGGGGACCACCGGGGAGCTGTTTTTT. Translated: CASSLLGQGTTGELFF.

This clone is medium-sized (0.01 to 0.1%). This sample includes further DNA sequences coding for the same CDR3. The chain uses TRBV2 and TRBJ2-7; no reliable D call. The CDR3 extends over 10 amino acids. Trimming shortened V by 4 bases and J by 6 bases, and 4 bases separated the two germline ends. Per the germline V gene, CDR1 is SNHLY and CDR2 is FYNNEI. CDR3 sequence reads: CASSGVEQYF. The CDR3 DNA reads TGTGCCAGCAGTGGAGTCGAGCAGTACTTC.

V usage is TRBV5-5 and J usage is TRBJ2-2, with 11 nucleotides matching TRBD2. J gave up 6 bases and V 0 bases, and 7 bases lay outside the gene matches. From germline, CDR1 is SGHKS and CDR2 YYEKEE (reference sequence). This CDR3 is built from 17 residues. The CDR3 region is CASSLVAGGPYPGELFF. The CDR3 region has the DNA TGTGCCAGCAGCTTGGTAGCGGGGGGGCCCTACCCCGGGGAGCTGTTTTTT. Filled out from reference TRBV5-5 and TRBJ2-2, the complete variable domain reads DAGVTQSPTHLIKTRGQQVTLRCSPISGHKSVSWYQQVLGQGPQFIFQYYEKEERGRGNFPDRFSARQFPNYSSELNVNALLLGDSALYLCASSLVAGGPYPGELFFGEGSRLTVL.

The gene calls are TRBV29-1 and TRBJ2-2, with 7 bases fitting TRBD1. The trim removed 3 bases at V and 2 bases at J, leaving 3 bases unmatched. This CDR3 contains 14 residues. Germline assignment: CDR1 SQVTM and CDR2 ANQGSEA. CDR3 protein: CSVERTGNTGELFF. The CDR3 DNA reads TGCAGCGTTGAGCGGACAGGTAACACCGGGGAGCTGTTTTTT.

This clone appeared many times. In the same sample, other DNA sequences code for this CDR3. The gene calls are TRBV5-4 and TRBJ2-5; 14 nucleotides agree with TRBD2. This CDR3 has 16 residues. V lost 3 bases, J lost 4 bases, and 5 bases stayed unmatched. The V gene's germline CDR1 is SGHNT and CDR2 YYREEE (reference sequence). The CDR3 DNA is TGTGCCAGCAGCTCGGGACTAGCGGGAGTGGGAGAGACCCAGTACTTC. Translation: CASSSGLAGVGETQYF.

The V gene is TRBV4-3, the J gene TRBJ2-7; no firm D call. Germline V gives CDR1 LGHNA, CDR2 YSLEER. This CDR3 spans 14 amino acids. Trimming pared 1 base from V and 2 bases from J, leaving 9 bases between. In DNA form, the CDR3 reads TGCGCCAGCAGCCAAGGGCGACGGACCTACGAGCAGTACTTC. Translating gives CASSQGRRTYEQYF.

CDR3 protein: CASSEEGTKVLFF. The CDR3 DNA sequence: TGTGCCAGCAGTGAAGAGGGGACAAAAGTACTGTTTTTT. The chain recombines TRBV2 with TRBJ1-4; D possibly corresponds to TRBD1 (6 bases). In germline, CDR1 is SNHLY, CDR2 FYNNEI. Trimming removed 1 base at V and 13 bases at J, with 13 bases between. The CDR3 length is 13 residues.

The chain uses TRBV19 and TRBJ2-6; 9 bases align to TRBD1. The CDR3 runs to 19 residues. The germline V gene encodes CDR1 LNHDA and CDR2 SQIVND (reference sequence). V was pared by 5 bases and J by 0 bases, with 11 bases of the junction left unmatched. DNA of the CDR3: TGTGCCAGTAGTGATAATTGGGACAGGGTTTACTCTGGGGCCAACGTCCTGACTTTC. Translation gives CASSDNWDRVYSGANVLTF. Filled out from reference TRBV19 and TRBJ2-6, the complete variable domain reads DGGITQSPKYLFRKEGQNVTLSCEQNLNHDAMYWYRQDPGQGLRLIYYSQIVNDFQKGDIAEGYSVSREKKESFPLTVTSAQKNPTAFYLCASSDNWDRVYSGANVLTFGAGSRLTVL.

The rearrangement joins TRBV5-1 to TRBJ2-7; 10 bases are shared with TRBD1. The CDR3 covers 15 residues. Germline lookup yields CDR1 SGHRS and CDR2 YFSETQ. The V segment lost 0 bases and the J segment 4 bases; nucleotides outside the gene matches: 4. The CDR3 sequence: CASSLGDRGSYEQYF. As DNA, the CDR3 is TGCGCCAGCAGCTTGGGGGACAGGGGATCTTACGAGCAGTACTTC.

V and J are TRBV27 and TRBJ1-1; D remains ambiguous. Germline assignment: CDR1 MNHEY and CDR2 SMNVEV (reference sequence). The V gene lost 7 bases and the J gene lost 2 bases, with 8 bases spanning the gap. The CDR3 consists of 12 residues. The CDR3 loop reads CASKEGNTEAFF. The CDR3 coding sequence is TGTGCCAGCAAGGAGGGCAACACTGAAGCTTTCTTT.

This chain joins TRBV21-1 and TRBJ1-1; no check of the table's D call, TRBD1, against the DNA was made. TRBV21-1 is deemed a pseudogene. The CDR3 length is 14 residues. The DNA for the CDR3 is TGTGCCAGCAGCCAGACAGACGAGAACACTGAAGCTTTCTTT. Its protein product is CASSQTDENTEAFF.

The rearrangement joins TRBV9 to TRBJ1-5; 7 bases are a match to TRBD1. Germline-derived CDR1 and CDR2 are SGDLS and YYNGEE. This CDR3 has 13 amino acids. J lost 4 bases, V lost 2 bases, and 0 bases had no gene match. The CDR3 DNA reads TGTGCCAGCAGCGTGGGACAGAATCAGCCCCAGCATTTT. This sequence encodes CASSVGQNQPQHF.

This CDR3 is CAWEFPYNEQFF. The CDR3 nucleotides read TGTGCCTGGGAATTTCCCTACAATGAGCAGTTCTTC. The chain joins TRBV30 to TRBJ2-1; no definite D call. Trimming removed 5 bases at V and 2 bases at J, with 7 bases between. This CDR3 has 12 amino acids. The V gene's germline CDR1 is GTSNPN and CDR2 SVGIG (reference sequence).

As for this clone: Other DNA variants within this sample encode the same CDR3. The chain carries TRBV7-9 and TRBJ1-5; TRBD1 is a possible D gene (6 bases). The CDR3 has 15 amino acids. Germline CDR1 reads SEHNR; CDR2 reads FQNEAQ (reference sequence). V dropped 0 bases and J dropped 3 bases, with 9 bases sitting between them. CDR3 DNA: TGTGCCAGCAGCTTAGCGGACAGTTCCAATCAGCCCCAGCATTTT. Translation gives CASSLADSSNQPQHF.

V gene TRBV6-1 combines with J gene TRBJ2-1; D not certain. The V end was cut by 2 bases, the J end by 2 bases, with 10 bases between. This CDR3 is built from 15 residues. Germline V gene sequence: CDR1 MNHNS, CDR2 SASEGT. CDR3 region: CASSENGGTYNEQFF. DNA of the CDR3: TGTGCCAGCAGTGAAAATGGCGGAACCTACAATGAGCAGTTCTTC.

This clone turned up a few times. The chain couples TRBV7-9 to TRBJ2-5; 11 nucleotides line up with TRBD2. Per germline, CDR1 SEHNR and CDR2 FQNEAQ (reference sequence). The CDR3 length is 17 residues. The ends lost 6 bases at V and 1 base at J; junction bases unmatched: 10. The CDR3 loop reads CASSSNRLAGPQETQYF. CDR3 nucleotide sequence: TGTGCCAGCAGTTCCAACCGACTAGCGGGACCCCAAGAGACCCAGTACTTC.

This clone occurred once. CDR3 protein: CASSQAIGTGETQYF. CDR3 nucleotide sequence: TGCGCCAGCAGCCAGGCTATTGGGACTGGGGAGACCCAGTACTTC. J is TRBJ2-5 and V is TRBV4-3; perhaps TRBD2 as D (6 bases). This CDR3 region has 15 residues. Deletions cut 3 bases from V and 5 bases from J, with 16 bases between. The germline V gene encodes CDR1 LGHNA and CDR2 YSLEER.

The rearrangement uses TRBV19 and TRBJ1-5, with unresolved D. Germline CDR1 is LNHDA and CDR2 is SQIVND (reference sequence). Trimming left V 0 bases short and J 0 bases short, with 6 bases between. This CDR3 contains 15 residues. CDR3 DNA: TGTGCCAGTAGTATAGATCGCAGTAGCAATCAGCCCCAGCATTTT. This gives the protein CASSIDRSSNQPQHF.

V gene TRBV9 combines with J gene TRBJ2-3, with 9 bases aligning to TRBD2. The CDR3 has 16 residues. Germline lookup yields CDR1 SGDLS and CDR2 YYNGEE. J lost 6 bases, V lost 1 base, and 9 bases had no gene match. The CDR3, as DNA: TGTGCCAGCAGCGTAATCGGCGGGGGGGCAGGTGATACGCAGTATTTT. It specifies CASSVIGGGAGDTQYF.

The chain couples TRBV15 to TRBJ2-5, with D possibly called TRBD1 or TRBD2 (5 bases each). V shed 5 bases and J shed 5 bases, with 15 bases lying between them. The CDR3 spans 14 residues. The germline gives CDR1 LNHNV, CDR2 YYDKDF (reference sequence). CDR3 coding DNA: TGTGCCACCAGCGGGGGTCGTGCCAGGGAGACCCAGTACTTC. Amino acids: CATSGGRARETQYF. The full variable domain, in which reference TRBV15 and TRBJ2-5 provide the parts outside the CDR3, is DAMVIQNPRYQVTQFGKPVTLSCSQTLNHNVMYWYQQKSSQAPKLLFHYYDKDFNNEADTPDNFQSRRPNTSFCFLDIRSPGLGDTAMYLCATSGGRARETQYFGPGTRLLVL.

In its sample, this clone was seen many times. The chain employs TRBV9 and TRBJ1-4, with D uncertain. The V end was cut by 4 bases, the J end by 0 bases, with 19 bases between. There are 18 residues in the CDR3. The V gene's germline CDR1 is SGDLS and CDR2 YYNGEE. CDR3 nucleotide sequence: TGTGCCAGCAGCCCCCCCGGGTCGGCCAAGACAACTAATGAAAAACTGTTTTTT. Its translation: CASSPPGSAKTTNEKLFF.